This TCR beta chain was profiled in a study of CD8+CD57+ T cells in acquired aplastic anemia. Turning to the study itself: The average for DNA from sorted CD4+ and CD8+ cells was approximately 3.2 ug. Healthy donor CD4+ cell samples had a mean of around 10 million reads.

A note on this clonotype: Its antigen is not identified.

Genomic DNA provided the template from which TCR beta VDJ and CDR3 profiles were obtained. Each CDR3 protein is one row after TCRdb ran MiXCR on the reads. The sample carries 150,000 to 200,000 distinct CDR3 sequences, approximately 60% recorded once. Overall study findings and caveats: Around 29 CD8+ CDR3 sequences were shared between patients and controls. The CD8+ Simpson's diversity of patients and controls was not significantly different.

The CDR3 runs 16 residues. The V end was cut by 5 bases, the J end by 2 bases, with 17 bases between. Per the germline V gene, CDR1 is SGHDT and CDR2 is YYEEEE. This sequence originates from a human donor in good health. The specimen sequenced was sorted CD4+, CD8+, or CD8+CD57+ T cells (not recorded which) from PBMCs. The chain couples TRBV5-6 to TRBJ2-1; possibly TRBD1 for D (6 bases). The CDR3 region is CASSVSRGTTYNEQFF. CDR3 bases: TGTGCCAGCAGTGTTTCCAGGGGCACCACCTACAATGAGCAGTTCTTC.